This entry features one T cell receptor (beta chain) sequence. Antigen: not known. CDR1 is MNHEY and CDR2 is SMNVEV in the germline V gene (reference sequence). The CDR3 length is 15 residues. V lost 8 bases to trimming and J lost 4 bases, with 20 bases between them. The record originates from a study of OX40 agonist ivuxolimab in advanced cancers. Study outcomes and limitations: In CD8+ T cells, expanded clones were on average more numerous than in CD4+.

TCRdb's table, derived via immunoSEQ multiplex PCR, lists solely in-frame clones and lacks some. Among around 60,000 clones, roughly 89% were seen once, and the ten largest hold more than 10%. The chain is built from TRBV27 and TRBJ2-5; the D call may be TRBD1 or TRBD2 (5 bases each). Sequences were derived from CD4+ or CD8+ T cells sorted from blood, sampled in a trial of the OX40 agonist ivuxolimab. The sequence derives from an adult with an advanced solid tumor such as melanoma, head and neck, liver or kidney cancer. Written as DNA, the CDR3 is TGTGCCAGCGGATACGGGACGGCTGTTAGAGAGACCCAGTACTTC. Its protein product is CASGYGTAVRETQYF.